This T cell receptor beta chain stems from a study of cytomegalovirus exposure and HLA in healthy donors. In the case of this clone: Its antigen is unknown.

Findings of the study overall: An observed cluster of highly shared sequence variants was recorded as a likely sequencing artifact. In an earlier analysis, most TCR beta V segments were productive about 87% or about 30% of the time.

Vbeta (60) and Jbeta (13) primers were used in the PCR. Assay: immunoSEQ multiplex PCR; the TCRdb copy retains only in-frame clones and omits some. The table records about 160,000 clones, roughly four fifths of them present only once. Trimming cost V 4 bases and J 7 bases; bases outside gene matches: 7. The CDR3 is 14 residues long. The germline CDR1 and CDR2 sequences are SNHLY and FYNNEI. The receptor's source is a man aged 60 to 69 in good health and CMV-seronegative. Sequencing input: PBMCs. This chain uses TRBV2 with TRBJ1-5; TRBD1 aligns across 7 bases. CDR3 bases: TGTGCCAGCAGTGCCCACAGGGGTCGGCAGCCCCAGCATTTT. This translates into CASSAHRGRQPQHF.